This TCR beta chain derives from a study of cytomegalovirus exposure and HLA in healthy donors. Germline CDR1 reads SGHTA; CDR2 reads FQGNSA. The V gene end was trimmed by 5 bases and the J gene end by 3 bases; junction bases not matched to a gene: 8. This CDR3 is 17 amino acids long. This PCR relied on a set of 60 Vbeta primers and 13 Jbeta primers. Using immunoSEQ multiplex PCR, the repertoire was profiled, and TCRdb retains in-frame clones only, with some absent. In the table there are roughly 130,000 clones, over 60% of which are singletons. The gene calls are TRBV7-2 and TRBJ2-5; 14 positions match TRBD2. This sequence originates from a male donor in good health and CMV-seropositive. Sequenced: PBMCs. Written as DNA, the CDR3 is TGTGCCAGCAGCCTACAACCGGGACTAGCGGGAGAAGAGACCCAGTACTTC. The encoded protein is CASSLQPGLAGEETQYF.